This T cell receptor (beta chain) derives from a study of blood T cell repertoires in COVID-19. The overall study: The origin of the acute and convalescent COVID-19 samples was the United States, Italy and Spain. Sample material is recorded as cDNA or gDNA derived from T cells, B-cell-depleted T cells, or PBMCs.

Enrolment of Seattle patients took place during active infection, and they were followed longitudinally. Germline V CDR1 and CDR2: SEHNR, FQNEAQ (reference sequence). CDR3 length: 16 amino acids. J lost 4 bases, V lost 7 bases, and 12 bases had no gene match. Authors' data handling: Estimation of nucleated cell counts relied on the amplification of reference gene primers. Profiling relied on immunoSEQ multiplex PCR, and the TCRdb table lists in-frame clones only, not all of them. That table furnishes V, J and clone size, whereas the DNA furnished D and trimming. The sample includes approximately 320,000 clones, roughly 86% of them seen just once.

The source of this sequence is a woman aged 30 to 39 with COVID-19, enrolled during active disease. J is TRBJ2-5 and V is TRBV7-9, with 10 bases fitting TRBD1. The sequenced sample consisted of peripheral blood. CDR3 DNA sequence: TGTGCCAGCAACCTAAGGGGACAGGGGAATGGAGAGACCCAGTACTTC. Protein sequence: CASNLRGQGNGETQYF.